The subject of this entry is one T cell receptor (beta chain). The authors ran the assay at deep level. Original analysis: ImmunoSEQ output lacked quality scores and full-length reads, limiting matched filtering. The data were produced by immunoSEQ multiplex PCR, yet TCRdb's version contains in-frame clones alone and is incomplete. V, J and clone size were drawn from that table, and D and trimming were deduced from the DNA. The top ten clones hold under 15% of a sample with 530,000 or so clones, around 79% of them seen once. This record belongs to a study of shared clonotypes between healthy human individuals. Some 100 million PBMCs per unsorted sample were used for genomic DNA. This CDR3 is 16 amino acids long. CDR1 and CDR2 from the germline V gene are SGHTA and FQGNSA. V lost 2 bases, J lost 6 bases, and 13 bases stayed unmatched.

The chain is built from TRBV7-2 and TRBJ2-7; 7 positions agree with TRBD2. The sequence was obtained from a woman aged 40 to 55 in good health. Some clones in this sample may be carry-over from other donors' samples. The sequenced sample was PBMCs. The CDR3, as DNA: TGTGCCAGCAGCTTAATGGCGCTAGCGGTAGACGGCGAGCAGTACTTC. This translates into CASSLMALAVDGEQYF. Based on the CDR3 plus reference TRBV7-2 and TRBJ2-7, the full variable domain is GAGVSQSPSNKVTEKGKDVELRCDPISGHTALYWYRQSLGQGLEFLIYFQGNSAPDKSGLPSDRFSAERTGGSVSTLTIQRTQQEDSAVYLCASSLMALAVDGEQYFGPGTRLTVT.